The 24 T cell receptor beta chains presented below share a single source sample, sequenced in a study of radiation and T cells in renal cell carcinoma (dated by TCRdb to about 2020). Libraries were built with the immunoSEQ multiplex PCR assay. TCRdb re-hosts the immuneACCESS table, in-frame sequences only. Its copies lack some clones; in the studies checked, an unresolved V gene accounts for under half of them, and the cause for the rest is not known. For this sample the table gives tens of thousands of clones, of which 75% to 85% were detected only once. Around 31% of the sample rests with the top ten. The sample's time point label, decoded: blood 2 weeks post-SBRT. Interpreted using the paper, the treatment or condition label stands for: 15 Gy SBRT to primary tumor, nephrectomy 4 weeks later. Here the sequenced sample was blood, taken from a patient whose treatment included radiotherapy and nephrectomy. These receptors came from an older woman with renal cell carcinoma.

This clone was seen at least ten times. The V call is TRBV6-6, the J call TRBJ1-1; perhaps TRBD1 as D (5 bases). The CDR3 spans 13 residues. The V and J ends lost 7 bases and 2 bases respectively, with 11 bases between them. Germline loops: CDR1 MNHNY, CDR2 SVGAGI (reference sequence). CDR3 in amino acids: CASIMGGNTEAFF. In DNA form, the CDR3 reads TGTGCCAGCATCATGGGGGGAAACACTGAAGCTTTCTTT.

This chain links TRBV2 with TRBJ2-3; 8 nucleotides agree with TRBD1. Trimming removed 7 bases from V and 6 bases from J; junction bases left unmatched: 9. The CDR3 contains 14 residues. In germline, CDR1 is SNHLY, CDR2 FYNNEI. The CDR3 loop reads CASNQGQGTDTQYF. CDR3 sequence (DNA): TGTGCCAGCAACCAAGGACAGGGTACGGATACGCAGTATTTT.

The CDR3 is CASSRGQDYGYTF. CDR3 nucleotides: TGTGCCAGCTCACGGGGACAAGACTATGGCTACACCTTC. V is TRBV18 and J is TRBJ1-2, with a tentative D call TRBD1 (6 bases). Germline assignment: CDR1 KGHSH and CDR2 LQKENI. CDR3 length equals 13 residues. The V end was cut by 4 bases, the J end by 3 bases, with 9 bases between.

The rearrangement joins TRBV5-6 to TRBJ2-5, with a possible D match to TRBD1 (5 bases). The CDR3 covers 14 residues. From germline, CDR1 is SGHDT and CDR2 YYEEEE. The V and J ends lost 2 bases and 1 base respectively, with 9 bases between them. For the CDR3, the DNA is TGTGCCAGCAGCTTTGGGGCTTCCCAAGAGACCCAGTACTTC. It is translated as CASSFGASQETQYF.

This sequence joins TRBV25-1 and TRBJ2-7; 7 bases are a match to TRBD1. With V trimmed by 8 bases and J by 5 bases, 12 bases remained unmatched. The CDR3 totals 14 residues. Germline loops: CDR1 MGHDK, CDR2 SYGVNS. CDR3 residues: CASALRQGTDEQYF. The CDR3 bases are TGTGCCAGCGCCCTCCGACAGGGTACAGACGAGCAGTACTTC.

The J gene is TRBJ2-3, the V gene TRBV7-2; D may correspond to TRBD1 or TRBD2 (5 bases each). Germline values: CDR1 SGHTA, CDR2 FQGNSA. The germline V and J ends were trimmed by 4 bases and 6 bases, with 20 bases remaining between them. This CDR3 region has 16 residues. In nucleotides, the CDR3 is TGTGCCAGCAGCTCTGGGGGAGCTGGAGGCCGGGATACGCAGTATTTT. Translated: CASSSGGAGGRDTQYF.

The CDR3 sequence: CASSQSGGASYEQYF. CDR3 nucleotides: TGTGCCAGCAGTCAGAGCGGGGGGGCAAGCTACGAGCAGTACTTC. The chain uses TRBV6-5 and TRBJ2-7; 10 bases map to TRBD2. This CDR3 has 15 residues. V trimming: 5 bases; J trimming: 3 bases; junction bases outside the gene matches: 7. Germline V gene lookup returns CDR1 MNHEY and CDR2 SVGAGI.

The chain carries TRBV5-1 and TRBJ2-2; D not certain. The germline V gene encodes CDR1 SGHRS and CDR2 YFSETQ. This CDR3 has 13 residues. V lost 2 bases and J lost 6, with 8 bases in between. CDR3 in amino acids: CASSFGQPGELFF. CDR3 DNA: TGCGCCAGCAGCTTTGGGCAGCCCGGGGAGCTGTTTTTT. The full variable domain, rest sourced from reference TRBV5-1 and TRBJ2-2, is KAGVTQTPRYLIKTRGQQVTLSCSPISGHRSVSWYQQTPGQGLQFLFEYFSETQRNKGNFPGRFSGRQFSNSRSEMNVSTLELGDSALYLCASSFGQPGELFFGEGSRLTVL.

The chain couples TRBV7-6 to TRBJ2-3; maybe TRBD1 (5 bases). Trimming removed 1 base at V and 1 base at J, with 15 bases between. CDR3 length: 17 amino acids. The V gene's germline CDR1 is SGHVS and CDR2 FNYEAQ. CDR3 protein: CASSLVNSRRGTDTQYF. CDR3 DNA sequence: TGTGCCAGCAGCTTAGTAAATTCGCGCAGGGGCACAGATACGCAGTATTTT.

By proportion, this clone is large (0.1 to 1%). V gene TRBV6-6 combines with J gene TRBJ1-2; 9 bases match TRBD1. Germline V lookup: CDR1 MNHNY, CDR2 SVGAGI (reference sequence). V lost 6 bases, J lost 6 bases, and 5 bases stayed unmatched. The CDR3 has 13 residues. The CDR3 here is CASRDGTGNGYTF. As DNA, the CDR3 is TGTGCCAGCAGGGACGGGACAGGGAATGGCTACACCTTC.

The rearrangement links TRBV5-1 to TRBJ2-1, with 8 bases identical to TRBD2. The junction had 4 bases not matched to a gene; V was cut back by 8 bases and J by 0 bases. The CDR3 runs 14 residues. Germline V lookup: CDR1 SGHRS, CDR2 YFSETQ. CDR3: CASKRESSYNEQFF. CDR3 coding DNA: TGCGCCAGTAAGCGGGAGAGCTCCTACAATGAGCAGTTCTTC.

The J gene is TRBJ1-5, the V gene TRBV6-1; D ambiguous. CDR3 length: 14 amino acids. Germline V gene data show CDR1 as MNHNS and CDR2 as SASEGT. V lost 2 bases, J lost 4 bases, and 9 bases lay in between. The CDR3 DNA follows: TGTGCCAGCAGTGAAATGGTAGGGAATCAGCCCCAGCATTTT. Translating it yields CASSEMVGNQPQHF.

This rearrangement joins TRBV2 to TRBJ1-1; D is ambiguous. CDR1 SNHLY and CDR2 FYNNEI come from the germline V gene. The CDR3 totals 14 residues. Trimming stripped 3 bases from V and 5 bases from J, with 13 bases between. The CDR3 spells CASSDFTPRTEAFF. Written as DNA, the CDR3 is TGTGCCAGCAGTGACTTCACCCCGAGGACTGAAGCTTTCTTT. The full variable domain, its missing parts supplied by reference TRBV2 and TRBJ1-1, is EPEVTQTPSHQVTQMGQEVILRCVPISNHLYFYWYRQILGQKVEFLVSFYNNEISEKSEIFDDQFSVERPDGSNFTLKIRSTKLEDSAMYFCASSDFTPRTEAFFGQGTRLTVV.

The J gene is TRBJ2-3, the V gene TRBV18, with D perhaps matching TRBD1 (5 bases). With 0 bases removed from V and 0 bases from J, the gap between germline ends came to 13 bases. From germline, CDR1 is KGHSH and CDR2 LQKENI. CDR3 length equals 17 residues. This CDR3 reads CASSPPSRTTSTDTQYF. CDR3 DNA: TGTGCCAGCTCACCACCTAGCAGGACAACTAGCACAGATACGCAGTATTTT. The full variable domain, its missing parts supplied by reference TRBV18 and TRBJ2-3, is NAGVMQNPRHLVRRRGQEARLRCSPMKGHSHVYWYRQLPEEGLKFMVYLQKENIIDESGMPKERFSAEFPKEGPSILRIQQVVRGDSAAYFCASSPPSRTTSTDTQYFGPGTRLTVL.

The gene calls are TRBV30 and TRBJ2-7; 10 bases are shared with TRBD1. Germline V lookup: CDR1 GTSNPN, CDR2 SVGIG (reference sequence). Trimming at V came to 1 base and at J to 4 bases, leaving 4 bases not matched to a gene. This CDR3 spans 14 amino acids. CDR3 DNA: TGTGCCTGGAGTGGGACAGGGGGTGGGTACGAGCAGTACTTC. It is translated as CAWSGTGGGYEQYF. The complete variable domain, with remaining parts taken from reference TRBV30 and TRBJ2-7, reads SQTIHQWPATLVQPVGSPLSLECTVEGTSNPNLYWYRQAAGRGLQLLFYSVGIGQISSEVPQNLSASRPQDRQFILSSKKLLLSDSGFYLCAWSGTGGGYEQYFGPGTRLTVT.

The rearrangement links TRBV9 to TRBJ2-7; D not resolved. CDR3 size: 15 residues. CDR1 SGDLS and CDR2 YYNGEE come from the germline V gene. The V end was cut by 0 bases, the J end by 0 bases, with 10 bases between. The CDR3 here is CASSVGPLNSYEQYF. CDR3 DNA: TGTGCCAGCAGCGTAGGCCCCCTGAACTCCTACGAGCAGTACTTC.

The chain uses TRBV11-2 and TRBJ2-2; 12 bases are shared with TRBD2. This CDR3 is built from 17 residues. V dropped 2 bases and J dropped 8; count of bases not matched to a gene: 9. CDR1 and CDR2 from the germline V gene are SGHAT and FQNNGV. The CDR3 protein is CASSLSRTSGAPGELFF. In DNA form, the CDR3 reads TGTGCCAGCAGCTTATCTCGGACTAGCGGGGCCCCGGGGGAGCTGTTTTTT.

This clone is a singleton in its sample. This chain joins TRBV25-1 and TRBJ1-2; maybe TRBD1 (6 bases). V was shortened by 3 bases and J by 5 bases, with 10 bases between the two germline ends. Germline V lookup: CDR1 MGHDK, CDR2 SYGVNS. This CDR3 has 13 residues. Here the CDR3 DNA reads TGTGCCAGCAGTGATTCGGGGGCATATGGCTACACCTTC. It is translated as CASSDSGAYGYTF.

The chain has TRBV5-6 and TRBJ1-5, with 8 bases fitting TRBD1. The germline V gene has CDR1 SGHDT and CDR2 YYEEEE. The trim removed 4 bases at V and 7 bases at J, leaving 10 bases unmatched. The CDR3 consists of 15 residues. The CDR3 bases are TGTGCCAGCAGCGCCAGGACAGGGCTTCGGCAGCCCCAGCATTTT. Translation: CASSARTGLRQPQHF. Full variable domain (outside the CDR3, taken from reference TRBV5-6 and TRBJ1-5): DAGVTQSPTHLIKTRGQQVTLRCSPKSGHDTVSWYQQALGQGPQFIFQYYEEEERQRGNFPDRFSGHQFPNYSSELNVNALLLGDSALYLCASSARTGLRQPQHFGDGTRLSIL.

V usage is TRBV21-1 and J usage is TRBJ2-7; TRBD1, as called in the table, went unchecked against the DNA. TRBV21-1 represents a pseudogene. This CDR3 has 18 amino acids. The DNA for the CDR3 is TGTGCCAGCAGCAAACCGCGATGCCGGGACAGGGGGCTTTATGAGCAGTACTTC. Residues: CASSKPRCRDRGLYEQYF.

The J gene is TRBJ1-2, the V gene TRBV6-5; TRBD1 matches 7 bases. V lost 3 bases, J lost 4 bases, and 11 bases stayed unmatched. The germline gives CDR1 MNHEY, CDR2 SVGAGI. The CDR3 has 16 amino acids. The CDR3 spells CASSYYLPGQTYGYTF. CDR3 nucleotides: TGTGCCAGCAGTTATTACCTGCCGGGACAGACCTATGGCTACACCTTC.

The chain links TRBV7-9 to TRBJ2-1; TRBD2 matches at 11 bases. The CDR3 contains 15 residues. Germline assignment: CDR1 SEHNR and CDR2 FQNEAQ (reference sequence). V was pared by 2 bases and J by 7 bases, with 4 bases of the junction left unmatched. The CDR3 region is CASSLTLAGGNEQFF. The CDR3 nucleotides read TGTGCCAGCAGCTTAACGCTAGCGGGAGGAAATGAGCAGTTCTTC.

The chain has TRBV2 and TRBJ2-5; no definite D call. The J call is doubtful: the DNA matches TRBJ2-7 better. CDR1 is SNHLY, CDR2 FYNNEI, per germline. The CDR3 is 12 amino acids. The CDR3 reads CASSEAGYEQYF. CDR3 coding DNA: TGTGCCAGCAGTGAAGCGGGCTACGAGCAGTACTTC.

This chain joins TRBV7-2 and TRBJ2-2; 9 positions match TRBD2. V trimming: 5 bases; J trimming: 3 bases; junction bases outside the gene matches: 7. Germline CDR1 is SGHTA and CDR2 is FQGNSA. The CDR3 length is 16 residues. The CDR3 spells CASSLRIAGDTGELFF. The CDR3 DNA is TGTGCCAGCAGCCTCCGAATAGCGGGAGACACCGGGGAGCTGTTTTTT.